The clone carrying this T cell receptor (beta chain) was seen only a few times. What it binds is unknown. It was with 60 Vbeta and 13 Jbeta primers that the PCR ran. Assay used: immunoSEQ multiplex PCR; TCRdb lists only in-frame clones, some missing. The sample carries nearly 300,000 clones, roughly 90% recorded once. CDR3 size: 15 residues. V was clipped by 4 bases and J by 7 bases; unmatched bases: 8. Germline CDR1 LNHNV, CDR2 YYDKDF (reference sequence). The data belong to a study of cytomegalovirus exposure and HLA in healthy donors. General study points: Excluded were some V segments that proved indistinguishable, including TRBV6-2 and TRBV6-3. An analysis that was carried out later associated approximately 15,000 TCR beta sequences with HLA alleles at 0.05 false discovery rate. In a later analysis, a missense DCLRE1C variant was linked to TCR beta V- and J-gene trimming.

The V and J genes are TRBV15 and TRBJ1-4; 8 bases fit TRBD1. Sequencing was done on a sample of PBMCs. The TCR was taken from a man between 35 and 55 years old in good health and CMV-seropositive. The CDR3 DNA reads as TGTGCCACCAGCATAGACAGGGGTGGTGGTGAAAAACTGTTTTTT. Translating gives CATSIDRGGGEKLFF.